This T cell receptor (beta chain) stems from a study of blood T cell repertoires in COVID-19 (dated by TCRdb to between 2020 and 2021). For context, the study as a whole: The collaborator samples originated in the United States, Italy and Spain and spanned the acute and convalescent phases of COVID-19. The prospective study material was composed of cDNA or gDNA derived from T cells, B-cell-depleted T cells, or PBMCs. Subjects who had been exposed to COVID-19, were actively infected with it, or had recovered from it provided the deeply sampled blood TCRbeta repertoires that made up the dataset. A freely available public database, intended as a resource for researchers studying the immune response to SARS-CoV-2, is where the repertoires were released. Samples came from the ongoing ImmuneRACE study (first 160 participants) plus 1,254 subjects from 6 global collaborators. Sample metadata almost always included a de-identified subject ID, COVID-19 status, age in years and sex. Where HLA class I and class II types were available, the types were taken from metadata supplied by the sample provider, not from assay-based typing.

Each collaborating institution followed its own protocols to collect whole blood in K2EDTA tubes. For TCRbeta analysis, collaborators shipped samples as frozen whole blood, isolated PBMCs, or DNA extracted from either of those sample types. The research as a whole found: The amount of clinical and demographic metadata varied by source and participant and was provided uncurated.

Via the germline V gene, CDR1 is KGHDR and CDR2 SFDVKD. V and J lose 4 bases and 1 base, and a span of 4 bases separates them. The CDR3 spans 12 residues, from the cysteine through the phenylalanine. Only the CDR3 part of the read is kept: 36 bases, read in frame from the first base. Details on this clone: Its recognized antigen is unknown. Base qualities are not at hand, and no much larger clone is one base apart.

TCRbeta CDR3 regions were amplified from genomic DNA by means of the immunoSEQ Assay, a bias-controlled multiplex PCR. The authors processed their data as follows. Nucleated cell counts per sample were estimated from amplification of reference gene primers within the assay. To quantify the absolute abundance of each unique TCRbeta CDR3 rearrangement, sequence reads were collapsed and filtered. Productive Simpson clonality was computed per sample as the square root of Simpson's diversity index over productive rearrangements. TCRdb re-hosts the immuneACCESS table, in-frame sequences only. Its copies lack some clones; in the studies checked, an unresolved V gene accounts for under half of them, and the cause for the rest is not known. That table is the source of V, J and clone size, and D and trimming were worked out from the DNA. The sample yields about 200,000 clones; 70% to 90% were counted once. More than 9% of the sample is in the top ten clones.

The sequence is built from TRBV24-1 and TRBJ2-7; the D gene is unclear. Sequenced material: peripheral blood. The source is a woman over 75 with acute or convalescent COVID-19. The CDR3 protein: CATSDSSYEQYF. Read as DNA, the sequence is TGTGCCACCAGTGACAGTTCCTACGAGCAGTACTTC.